These 31 T cell receptor beta chains were all obtained from the same sample, sequenced in a study of cytomegalovirus exposure and HLA in healthy donors. The assay was immunoSEQ multiplex PCR, and TCRdb's table has in-frame clones only and misses some. The table records 150,000 to 200,000 clones, less than 90% of them present only once. The sequenced sample consisted of PBMCs. The receptors stem from a man aged 30 to 45 in good health and CMV-seropositive.

The rearrangement uses TRBV6-5 and TRBJ1-1, with D unclear. From germline, CDR1 is MNHEY and CDR2 SVGAGI. The CDR3 runs 12 residues. V was clipped by 6 bases and J by 4 bases, with 9 bases between them. The CDR3 nucleotides are TGTGCCAGCAGCCGACGGGGCACTGAAGCTTTCTTT. Protein: CASSRRGTEAFF.

The chain carries TRBV4-3 and TRBJ1-4; 9 bases are shared with TRBD1. Unmatched junction bases numbered 8, after V lost 3 bases and J lost 6 bases. In germline, CDR1 is LGHNA, CDR2 YSLEER. The CDR3 is 16 residues long. Written as DNA, the CDR3 is TGCGCCAGCAGCCAGGGACAGGGTACAAGGGATGAAAAACTGTTTTTT. This sequence encodes CASSQGQGTRDEKLFF.

The V gene is TRBV28, the J gene TRBJ1-6, with D maybe TRBD1 (6 bases). The CDR3 is made up of 16 amino acids. Germline CDR1 reads MDHEN; CDR2 reads SYDVKM. V lost 1 base, J lost 6 bases, and 13 bases lay in between. CDR3 sequence reads: CASSLLGAQFNSPLHF. CDR3 nucleotide sequence: TGTGCCAGCAGTTTATTGGGGGCTCAATTTAATTCACCCCTCCACTTT.

The gene calls are TRBV4-1 and TRBJ2-7; 8 bases agree with TRBD1. The CDR3 runs to 14 residues. The V segment lost 0 bases and the J segment 5 bases; nucleotides outside the gene matches: 3. Germline CDR1 MGHRA, CDR2 YSYEKL. The CDR3 loop reads CASSQDSGGNEQYF. The DNA for the CDR3 is TGCGCCAGCAGCCAAGATTCAGGGGGCAACGAGCAGTACTTC.

The CDR3 DNA sequence: TGTGCCAGCAGCTTGGCTGCTAGTAGGTACGAGCAGTACTTC. As protein: CASSLAASRYEQYF. This chain links TRBV5-6 with TRBJ2-7; D is ambiguous. Trimming left V 0 bases short and J 4 bases short, with 11 bases between. Germline assignment: CDR1 SGHDT and CDR2 YYEEEE. This CDR3 has 14 amino acids.

Notes on this clone: The junction does not match germline at one end; this may be a read error. The rearrangement joins TRBV4-3 to TRBJ1-5; no clear D. Per the germline V gene, CDR1 is LGHNA and CDR2 is YSLEER. CDR3 size: 21 residues. CDR3 bases: TGCGCCAGCAGCCAAGACTTATGGCAGAACATCAACTTACGTAGCTATCAGCCCCAGCATTTT. The encoded protein is CASSQDLWQNINLRSYQPQHF.

The rearrangement uses TRBV7-9 and TRBJ1-6; unclear D gene. Looked up from germline, CDR1 is SEHNR and CDR2 is FQNEAQ (reference sequence). V lost 3 bases and J 4 bases, leaving 7 bases between the germline ends. This CDR3 comprises 14 residues. The CDR3 DNA sequence: TGTGCCAGCAGCTTCCGACAATATAATTCACCCCTCCACTTT. The encoded protein is CASSFRQYNSPLHF.

The rearrangement uses TRBV9 and TRBJ2-5; perhaps TRBD1 as D (6 bases). The ends were cut back, 5 bases at V and 4 bases at J, with 15 bases in the middle. From germline, CDR1 is SGDLS and CDR2 YYNGEE. The CDR3 has 14 amino acids. The CDR3 loop reads CASSRSGAAETQYF. Written as DNA, the CDR3 is TGTGCCAGCAGTAGGTCAGGGGCGGCAGAGACCCAGTACTTC.

The V call is TRBV9, the J call TRBJ2-6; weak D call: TRBD2 (5 bases). The CDR3 consists of 17 residues. V lost 1 base and J 0 bases, leaving 11 bases between the germline ends. Germline CDR1 SGDLS, CDR2 YYNGEE. Here the CDR3 DNA reads TGTGCCAGCAGCGTACCGCTGGCGGGCTCTGGGGCCAACGTCCTGACTTTC. This sequence encodes CASSVPLAGSGANVLTF.

This chain connects TRBV2 to TRBJ2-2; 10 bases are a match to TRBD2. The CDR3 has 15 amino acids. With 7 bases clipped from V and 5 bases from J, the junction kept 7 bases outside the gene matches. Germline V gives CDR1 SNHLY, CDR2 FYNNEI. The CDR3 DNA sequence: TGTGCCAGCACTGTAGCGGGAGGAGTTACCGGGGAGCTGTTTTTT. It specifies CASTVAGGVTGELFF.

This clone was counted only a few times. The rearrangement joins TRBV10-3 to TRBJ2-7, with TRBD2 identical over 13 bases. With V trimmed by 6 bases and J by 4 bases, 3 bases remained unmatched. Looked up from germline, CDR1 is ENHRY and CDR2 is SYGVKD. The CDR3 extends over 14 amino acids. The DNA of the CDR3 is TGTGCCATCAGACCGGGACTAGCGGGGTACGAGCAGTACTTC. Translated: CAIRPGLAGYEQYF.

The chain uses TRBV19 and TRBJ1-2; D not certain. The CDR3 is 13 amino acids. CDR1 LNHDA and CDR2 SQIVND come from the germline V gene (reference sequence). The ends were cut back, 3 bases at V and 3 bases at J, with 8 bases in the middle. CDR3 nucleotides: TGTGCCAGTAGTATTCCGGAGCACTATGGCTACACCTTC. Translation: CASSIPEHYGYTF. The full variable domain, with the rest looked up from reference TRBV19 and TRBJ1-2, is DGGITQSPKYLFRKEGQNVTLSCEQNLNHDAMYWYRQDPGQGLRLIYYSQIVNDFQKGDIAEGYSVSREKKESFPLTVTSAQKNPTAFYLCASSIPEHYGYTFGSGTRLTVV.

The V gene is TRBV6-5, the J gene TRBJ2-5; TRBD2 matches at 7 bases. The V gene end was trimmed by 0 bases and the J gene end by 9 bases; junction bases not matched to a gene: 10. Looked up from germline, CDR1 is MNHEY and CDR2 is SVGAGI. CDR3 length: 15 residues. In DNA, the CDR3 is TGTGCCAGCAGTTACTCGAGTGGCGGCCGGGGGGCCCAGTACTTC. It codes for CASSYSSGGRGAQYF.

This chain connects TRBV10-2 to TRBJ2-6; TRBD1 agrees at 11 bases. The CDR3 has 16 residues. Losses at the gene ends were 10 bases for V and 2 bases for J; bases not matched to a gene: 7. CDR1 and CDR2 from the germline V gene are WSHSY and SAAADI. The CDR3 DNA sequence: TGCGCCATTTCGCCGGGACAGGGGGCTGGGGCCAACGTCCTGACTTTC. This translates into CAISPGQGAGANVLTF.

The gene calls are TRBV5-1 and TRBJ2-6, with D unresolved. Germline values: CDR1 SGHRS, CDR2 YFSETQ. The CDR3 sequence is 14 residues long. The V and J ends lost 5 bases and 0 bases respectively, with 6 bases between them. CDR3 protein: CASRSYSGANVLTF. Here the CDR3 DNA reads TGCGCCAGCAGGTCTTACTCTGGGGCCAACGTCCTGACTTTC.

The chain is built from TRBV4-1 and TRBJ2-6; 11 positions match TRBD1. V was clipped by 2 bases and J by 1 base; unmatched bases: 10. CDR1 and CDR2 from the germline V gene are MGHRA and YSYEKL. The CDR3 contains 20 residues. The CDR3 nucleotides read TGCGCCAGCAGCCAACAGGGACAGGGGGTGTACCGATCTGGGGCCAACGTCCTGACTTTC. Protein product: CASSQQGQGVYRSGANVLTF.

The chain combines TRBV7-8 with TRBJ1-1, with 7 bases aligning to TRBD1. V was clipped by 3 bases and J by 7 bases; unmatched bases: 14. CDR3 length: 16 amino acids. Germline CDR1 reads SGHVS; CDR2 reads FQNEAQ. The CDR3 nucleotides read TGTGCCAGCAGCTTTGGTGAGTGGGACAGAAGCTTTGAAGCTTTCTTT. The encoded protein is CASSFGEWDRSFEAFF. Combining the CDR3 with reference TRBV7-8 and TRBJ1-1 gives the whole variable domain GAGVSQSPRYKVAKRGQDVALRCDPISGHVSLFWYQQALGQGPEFLTYFQNEAQLDKSGLPSDRFFAERPEGSVSTLKIQRTQQEDSAVYLCASSFGEWDRSFEAFFGQGTRLTVV.

The V call is TRBV14, the J call TRBJ2-1; D call uncertain. The CDR3 is 14 residues long. The germline gives CDR1 SGHDN, CDR2 FVKESK. V lost 0 bases, J lost 6 bases, and 9 bases lay in between. The CDR3 sequence is CASSQDISINEQFF. The CDR3 region has the DNA TGTGCCAGCAGCCAAGATATTAGCATCAATGAGCAGTTCTTC.

The chain links TRBV28 to TRBJ2-7, with D perhaps matching TRBD1 (6 bases). The CDR3 sequence is 15 residues long. Per the germline V gene, CDR1 is MDHEN and CDR2 is SYDVKM. The V and J ends lost 6 bases and 2 bases respectively, with 17 bases between them. The CDR3 spells CASRKTFGQPYEQYF. In DNA form, the CDR3 reads TGTGCCAGCAGGAAGACGTTCGGACAGCCCTACGAGCAGTACTTC.

V and J are TRBV6-6 and TRBJ2-7; 8 bases are a match to TRBD1. V was pared by 4 bases and J by 0 bases, with 5 bases of the junction left unmatched. This CDR3 has 15 amino acids. Germline-derived CDR1 and CDR2 are MNHNY and SVGAGI (reference sequence). In DNA, the CDR3 is TGTGCCAGCAGTTTCCGGACAGGGAGCTCCTACGAGCAGTACTTC. Residues: CASSFRTGSSYEQYF.

This sequence joins TRBV28 and TRBJ2-3; possible D gene TRBD1, 8 bases. Trimming took 4 bases from V and 4 from J, leaving 12 bases between them. CDR3 size: 14 residues. Germline CDR1 and CDR2: MDHEN and SYDVKM. The CDR3 nucleotides read TGTGCCAGCAGTTCACAGGGGGGGGCAGATACGCAGTATTTT. The encoded protein is CASSSQGGADTQYF.

V and J are TRBV7-2 and TRBJ2-6; a possible D gene is TRBD1 (5 bases). V was trimmed by 4 bases and J by 0 bases, leaving 16 bases between them. The CDR3 is 18 amino acids. CDR1 is SGHTA and CDR2 is FQGNSA in the germline V gene. CDR3: CASSSSVYRPSGANVLTF. The CDR3 DNA reads TGTGCCAGCAGCTCTTCGGTATACAGGCCCTCTGGGGCCAACGTCCTGACTTTC.

The rearrangement uses TRBV28 and TRBJ2-7, with a possible D match to TRBD1 (5 bases). The CDR3 is made up of 14 amino acids. V was cut by 7 bases and J by 7 bases, with 20 bases left in between. Looked up from germline, CDR1 is MDHEN and CDR2 is SYDVKM. CDR3 bases: TGTGCCAGCAACCTCTCAGGGTCATCACGGGAGCAGTACTTC. Protein sequence: CASNLSGSSREQYF. Supplemented by reference TRBV28 and TRBJ2-7, the full variable domain reads DVKVTQSSRYLVKRTGEKVFLECVQDMDHENMFWYRQDPGLGLRLIYFSYDVKMKEKGDIPEGYSVSREKKERFSLILESASTNQTSMYLCASNLSGSSREQYFGPGTRLTVT.

The J gene is TRBJ1-2, the V gene TRBV19; no firm D call. The CDR3 runs to 12 residues. V lost 7 bases to trimming and J lost 4 bases, with 10 bases between them. CDR1 LNHDA and CDR2 SQIVND come from the germline V gene (reference sequence). The CDR3 coding sequence is TGTGCCAGTACTACGGAGTTCTATGGCTACACCTTC. Encoded protein: CASTTEFYGYTF.

This clone was counted only a few times. The rearrangement joins TRBV19 to TRBJ2-7, with D perhaps TRBD1 (6 bases). Trimming cost V 3 bases and J 2 bases, with 11 bases left between them. CDR3 size: 14 residues. In germline, CDR1 is LNHDA, CDR2 SQIVND (reference sequence). For the CDR3, the DNA is TGTGCCAGTAGTATGTACAGGGAAACCTACGAGCAGTACTTC. Translating gives CASSMYRETYEQYF.

The chain links TRBV6-5 to TRBJ2-7; 8 bases are shared with TRBD1. CDR3 length equals 14 residues. The ends lost 2 bases at V and 3 bases at J; junction bases unmatched: 3. Germline assignment: CDR1 MNHEY and CDR2 SVGAGI. CDR3 nucleotides: TGTGCCAGCAGTTACCGGGGACAGGACTACGAGCAGTACTTC. This gives the protein CASSYRGQDYEQYF.

Notes on this clone: The same CDR3 arises from other DNA sequences in this sample as well. The CDR3 coding sequence is TGTGCCAGCTCACCACGAGGATCCTCCTACAATGAGCAGTTCTTC. It encodes CASSPRGSSYNEQFF. The chain recombines TRBV18 with TRBJ2-1; D is unclear. The V end was cut by 1 base, the J end by 0 bases, with 7 bases between. The CDR3 extends over 15 amino acids. Per germline, CDR1 KGHSH and CDR2 LQKENI.

A few counts support this clone. The gene calls are TRBV30 and TRBJ1-5; D not certain. This CDR3 contains 14 residues. The V end was cut by 4 bases, the J end by 7 bases, with 17 bases between. Germline V lookup: CDR1 GTSNPN, CDR2 SVGIG (reference sequence). The CDR3 loop reads CAWTAGGVRQPQHF. In DNA form, the CDR3 reads TGTGCCTGGACGGCGGGCGGGGTCCGGCAGCCCCAGCATTTT.

V is TRBV2 and J is TRBJ2-4, with a possible D match to TRBD1 (5 bases). With 5 bases removed from V and 2 bases from J, the gap between germline ends came to 10 bases. Germline lookup yields CDR1 SNHLY and CDR2 FYNNEI. This CDR3 spans 14 amino acids. This CDR3 is CASSNDRTKNIQYF. The DNA of the CDR3 is TGTGCCAGCAGTAATGACAGAACCAAAAACATTCAGTACTTC.

This chain joins TRBV5-1 and TRBJ2-6; D remains ambiguous. V was clipped by 5 bases and J by 0 bases, with 12 bases between them. The CDR3 length is 16 residues. In germline, CDR1 is SGHRS, CDR2 YFSETQ. As DNA, the CDR3 is TGCGCCAGCAGGCCTATCATGAGCTCTGGGGCCAACGTCCTGACTTTC. Its translation: CASRPIMSSGANVLTF.

The V gene is TRBV6-6, the J gene TRBJ2-7; 8 bases match TRBD1. The CDR3 length is 14 residues. The germline CDR1 and CDR2 sequences are MNHNY and SVGAGI (reference sequence). The trim removed 6 bases at V and 5 bases at J, leaving 9 bases unmatched. The CDR3 DNA reads TGTGCCAGCAGCCCAGGACAGGGCATCCACGAGCAGTACTTC. Its translation is CASSPGQGIHEQYF.